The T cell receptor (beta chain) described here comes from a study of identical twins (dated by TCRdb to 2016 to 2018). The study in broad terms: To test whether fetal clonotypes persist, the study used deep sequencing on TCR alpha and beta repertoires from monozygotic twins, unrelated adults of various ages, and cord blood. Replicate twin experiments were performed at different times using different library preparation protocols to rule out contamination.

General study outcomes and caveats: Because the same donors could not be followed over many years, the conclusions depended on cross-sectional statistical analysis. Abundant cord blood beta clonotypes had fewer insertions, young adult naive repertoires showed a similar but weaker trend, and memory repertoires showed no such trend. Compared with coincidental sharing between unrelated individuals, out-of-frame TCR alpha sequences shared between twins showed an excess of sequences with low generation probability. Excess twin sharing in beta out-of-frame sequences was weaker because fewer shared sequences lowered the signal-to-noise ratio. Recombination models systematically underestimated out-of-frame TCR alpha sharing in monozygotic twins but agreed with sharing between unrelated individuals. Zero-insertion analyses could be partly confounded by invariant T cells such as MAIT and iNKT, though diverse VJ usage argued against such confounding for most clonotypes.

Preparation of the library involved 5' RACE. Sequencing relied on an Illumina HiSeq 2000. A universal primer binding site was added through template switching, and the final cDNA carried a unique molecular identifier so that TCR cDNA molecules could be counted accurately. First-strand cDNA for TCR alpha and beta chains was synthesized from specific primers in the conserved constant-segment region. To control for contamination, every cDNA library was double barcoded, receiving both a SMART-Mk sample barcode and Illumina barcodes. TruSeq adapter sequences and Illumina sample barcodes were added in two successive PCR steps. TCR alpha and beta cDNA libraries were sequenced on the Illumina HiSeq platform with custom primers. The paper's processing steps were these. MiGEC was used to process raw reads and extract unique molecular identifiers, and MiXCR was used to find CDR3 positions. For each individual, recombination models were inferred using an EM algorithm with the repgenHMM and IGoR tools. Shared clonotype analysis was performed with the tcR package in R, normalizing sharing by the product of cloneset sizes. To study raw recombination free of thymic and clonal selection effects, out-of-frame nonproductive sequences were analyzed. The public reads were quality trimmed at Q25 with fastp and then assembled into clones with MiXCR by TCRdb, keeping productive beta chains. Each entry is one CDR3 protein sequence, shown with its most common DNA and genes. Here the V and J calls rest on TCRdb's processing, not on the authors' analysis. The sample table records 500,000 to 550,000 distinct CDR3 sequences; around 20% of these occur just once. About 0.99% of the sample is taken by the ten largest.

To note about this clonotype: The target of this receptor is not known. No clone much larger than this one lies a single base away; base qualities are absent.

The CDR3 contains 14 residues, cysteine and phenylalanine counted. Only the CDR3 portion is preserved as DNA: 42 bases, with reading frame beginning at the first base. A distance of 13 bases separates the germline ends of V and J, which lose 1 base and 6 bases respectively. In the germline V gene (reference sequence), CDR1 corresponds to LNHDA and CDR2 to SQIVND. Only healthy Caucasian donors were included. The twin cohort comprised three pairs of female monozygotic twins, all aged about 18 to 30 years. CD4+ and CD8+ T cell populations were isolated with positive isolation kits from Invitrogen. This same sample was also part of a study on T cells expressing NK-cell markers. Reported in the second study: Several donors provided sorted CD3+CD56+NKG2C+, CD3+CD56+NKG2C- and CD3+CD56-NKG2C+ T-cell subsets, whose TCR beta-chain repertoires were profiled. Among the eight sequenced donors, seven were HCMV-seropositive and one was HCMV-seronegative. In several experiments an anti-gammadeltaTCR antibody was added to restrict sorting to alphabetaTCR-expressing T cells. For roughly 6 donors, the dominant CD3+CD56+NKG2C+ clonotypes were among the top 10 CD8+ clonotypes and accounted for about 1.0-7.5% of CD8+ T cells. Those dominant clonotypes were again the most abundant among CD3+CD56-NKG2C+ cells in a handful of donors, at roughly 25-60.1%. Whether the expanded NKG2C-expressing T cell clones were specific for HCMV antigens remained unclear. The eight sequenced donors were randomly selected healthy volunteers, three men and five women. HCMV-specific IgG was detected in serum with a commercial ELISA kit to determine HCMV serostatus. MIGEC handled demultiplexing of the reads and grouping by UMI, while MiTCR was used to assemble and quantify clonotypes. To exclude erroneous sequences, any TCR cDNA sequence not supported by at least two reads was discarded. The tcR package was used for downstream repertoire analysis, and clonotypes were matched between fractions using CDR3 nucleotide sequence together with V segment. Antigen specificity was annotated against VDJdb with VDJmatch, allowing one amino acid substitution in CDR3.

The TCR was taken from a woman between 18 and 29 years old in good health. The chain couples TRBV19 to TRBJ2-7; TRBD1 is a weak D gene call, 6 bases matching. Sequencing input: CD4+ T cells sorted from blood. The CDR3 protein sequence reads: CASSIVGATVEQYF. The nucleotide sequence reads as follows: TGTGCCAGTAGTATAGTGGGGGCGACTGTCGAGCAGTACTTC.